This passage covers 27 T cell receptor beta chains from one sample sequenced in a study of CD8+ T cells in alopecia areata. The treatment was: oral pan-JAK inhibitor, 5-10 mg twice daily. As the sequencing template, cDNA was produced by extracting RNA and reverse transcribing it. TCRdb's table, derived via immunoSEQ multiplex PCR, lists solely in-frame clones and lacks some. The sample holds about 140,000 clones; 85% to 90% are singletons and the top ten take under 15%. The sequences come from CD8+ T cells sorted from blood, collected at week 4, from a patient treated with tofacitinib. Receptor source: a human donor with alopecia areata.

The V and J genes are TRBV7-8 and TRBJ2-5, with D unresolved. Trimming left V 4 bases short and J 5 bases short, with 11 bases between. The CDR3 runs 13 residues. Germline CDR1 reads SGHVS; CDR2 reads FQNEAQ. The CDR3 is CASSSTRWETQYF. The DNA of the CDR3 is TGTGCCAGCAGCTCTACCAGATGGGAGACCCAGTACTTC.

This clone was counted a few times. The V call is TRBV7-8, the J call TRBJ2-1; TRBD2 agrees at 9 bases. The CDR3 runs 14 residues. Germline CDR1 reads SGHVS; CDR2 reads FQNEAQ. Unmatched junction bases numbered 1, after V lost 2 bases and J lost 5 bases. The CDR3 is CASSLLAGDNEQFF. The CDR3 DNA reads TGTGCCAGCAGCTTATTAGCGGGGGACAATGAGCAGTTCTTC.

The gene calls are TRBV9 and TRBJ2-1; TRBD2 is a possible D gene (5 bases). Trimming cost V 3 bases and J 6 bases, with 19 bases left between them. The CDR3 sequence is 16 residues long. In germline, CDR1 is SGDLS, CDR2 YYNGEE. The CDR3 spells CASSGAWVGSGNEQFF. As DNA, the CDR3 is TGTGCCAGCAGCGGGGCCTGGGTTGGGAGTGGCAATGAGCAGTTCTTC.

This chain links TRBV27 with TRBJ2-3, with D unresolved. V lost 10 bases, J lost 3 bases, and 14 bases lay in between. Germline CDR1 reads MNHEY; CDR2 reads SMNVEV (reference sequence). There are 13 residues in the CDR3. This CDR3 reads CAITHSTTDTQYF. CDR3 bases: TGTGCCATTACACACTCGACGACAGATACGCAGTATTTT.

This chain uses TRBV6-5 with TRBJ1-1, with D uncertain. V was shortened by 2 bases and J by 2 bases, with 9 bases between the two germline ends. Germline CDR1 reads MNHEY; CDR2 reads SVGAGI. The CDR3 runs 14 residues. CDR3: CASSYGQDNTEAFF. CDR3 coding DNA: TGTGCCAGCAGTTACGGGCAGGACAACACTGAAGCTTTCTTT.

In its sample, this clone was seen a few times. The chain recombines TRBV2 with TRBJ2-1, with a tentative D call TRBD2 (7 bases). The CDR3 consists of 16 residues. Germline CDR1 and CDR2: SNHLY and FYNNEI. V lost 2 bases and J lost 0, with 11 bases in between. The CDR3 bases are TGTGCCAGCAGTGAAACGAGGGGGGGCTCCTACAATGAGCAGTTCTTC. Amino acids: CASSETRGGSYNEQFF. The full variable domain, with the rest looked up from reference TRBV2 and TRBJ2-1, is EPEVTQTPSHQVTQMGQEVILRCVPISNHLYFYWYRQILGQKVEFLVSFYNNEISEKSEIFDDQFSVERPDGSNFTLKIRSTKLEDSAMYFCASSETRGGSYNEQFFGPGTRLTVL.

The genes are TRBV4-1 and TRBJ2-1, with D possibly TRBD2 on 6 matching bases. Deletions cut 1 base from V and 8 bases from J, with 9 bases between. The CDR3 is 13 residues long. Germline CDR1 MGHRA, CDR2 YSYEKL. The CDR3 reads CASSQVGSDEQFF. The CDR3 coding sequence is TGCGCCAGCAGCCAAGTCGGGAGCGATGAGCAGTTCTTC.

The gene calls are TRBV7-9 and TRBJ1-2; D call uncertain. This CDR3 is 13 amino acids long. The germline V gene has CDR1 SEHNR and CDR2 FQNEAQ (reference sequence). Trimming took off 2 bases at V and 2 bases at J, with 6 bases between the two ends. CDR3 protein: CASSLPENYGYTF. CDR3 nucleotides: TGTGCCAGCAGCTTACCGGAAAACTATGGCTACACCTTC.

This clone showed up just once. The V and J genes are TRBV7-7 and TRBJ2-7; D not certain. V was shortened by 3 bases and J by 5 bases, with 11 bases between the two germline ends. This CDR3 spans 13 amino acids. From germline, CDR1 is SSHAT and CDR2 FNYEAQ (reference sequence). The DNA of the CDR3 is TGTGCCAGCAGCTTGGAAGTCTACCACGAGCAGTACTTC. This translates into CASSLEVYHEQYF. Filled out from reference TRBV7-7 and TRBJ2-7, the complete variable domain reads GAGVSQSPRYKVTKRGQDVTLRCDPISSHATLYWYQQALGQGPEFLTYFNYEAQPDKSGLPSDRFSAERPEGSISTLTIQRTEQRDSAMYRCASSLEVYHEQYFGPGTRLTVT.

V usage is TRBV6-6 and J usage is TRBJ2-2; a weak D match, TRBD2 (6 bases). There are 15 residues in the CDR3. In germline, CDR1 is MNHNY, CDR2 SVGAGI (reference sequence). Trimming took 1 base from V and 4 from J, leaving 10 bases between them. For the CDR3, the DNA is TGTGCCAGCAGTTACTACCGGGGGTCCACCGGGGAGCTGTTTTTT. As protein: CASSYYRGSTGELFF.

The chain employs TRBV7-8 and TRBJ2-1, with D perhaps TRBD2 (6 bases). V was trimmed by 1 base and J by 7 bases, leaving 11 bases between them. This CDR3 has 14 amino acids. The V gene's germline CDR1 is SGHVS and CDR2 FQNEAQ. The CDR3 sequence is CASSLDPSANEQFF. The CDR3 DNA reads as TGTGCCAGCAGCTTAGACCCTAGCGCGAATGAGCAGTTCTTC. The complete variable domain, with remaining parts taken from reference TRBV7-8 and TRBJ2-1, reads GAGVSQSPRYKVAKRGQDVALRCDPISGHVSLFWYQQALGQGPEFLTYFQNEAQLDKSGLPSDRFFAERPEGSVSTLKIQRTQQEDSAVYLCASSLDPSANEQFFGPGTRLTVL.

The J gene is TRBJ1-1, the V gene TRBV30; D is possibly TRBD1 (5 bases). The CDR3 has 15 residues. V lost 1 base and J 0 bases, leaving 12 bases between the germline ends. The germline V gene encodes CDR1 GTSNPN and CDR2 SVGIG (reference sequence). This chain's CDR3 is CAWSGEGLVNTEAFF. In DNA form, the CDR3 reads TGTGCCTGGAGTGGGGAGGGACTCGTGAACACTGAAGCTTTCTTT.

A remark on this clone: Other DNA sequences within the sample encode an identical CDR3. V usage is TRBV15 and J usage is TRBJ1-5; D gene ambiguous. Germline loops: CDR1 LNHNV, CDR2 YYDKDF (reference sequence). V lost 0 bases and J lost 0, with 6 bases in between. CDR3 length equals 15 residues. The CDR3 sequence is CATSRDRNSNQPQHF. CDR3 nucleotide sequence: TGTGCCACCAGCAGAGATCGAAATAGCAATCAGCCCCAGCATTTT.

The rearrangement links TRBV7-9 to TRBJ2-1, with D unclear. V was cut by 4 bases and J by 0 bases, with 10 bases left in between. Germline CDR1 SEHNR, CDR2 FQNEAQ (reference sequence). This CDR3 comprises 15 residues. This chain's CDR3 is CASSSTVISYNEQFF. DNA of the CDR3: TGTGCCAGCAGCTCGACCGTAATCTCCTACAATGAGCAGTTCTTC.

This chain's CDR3 is CASSLTSGVPDTQYF. DNA of the CDR3: TGTGCCAGTAGCCTGACTAGCGGGGTGCCAGATACGCAGTATTTT. The gene calls are TRBV19 and TRBJ2-3; 11 nucleotides line up with TRBD2. The germline CDR1 and CDR2 sequences are LNHDA and SQIVND (reference sequence). The CDR3 is made up of 15 amino acids. V trimming: 6 bases; J trimming: 4 bases; junction bases outside the gene matches: 6. The whole variable domain, filled in from reference TRBV19 and TRBJ2-3, reads DGGITQSPKYLFRKEGQNVTLSCEQNLNHDAMYWYRQDPGQGLRLIYYSQIVNDFQKGDIAEGYSVSREKKESFPLTVTSAQKNPTAFYLCASSLTSGVPDTQYFGPGTRLTVL.

The CDR3 sequence: CSVEDGIEQYF. In DNA, the CDR3 is TGCAGCGTCGAGGACGGAATCGAGCAGTACTTC. The chain is built from TRBV29-1 and TRBJ2-7, with D uncertain. Germline CDR1 SQVTM, CDR2 ANQGSEA. The CDR3 runs to 11 residues. Trimming pared 6 bases from V and 6 bases from J, leaving 12 bases between.

The J gene is TRBJ2-7, the V gene TRBV29-1, with TRBD1 matching 8 bases. V lost 1 base and J lost 3; bases outside the gene matches: 5. The CDR3 sequence is 14 residues long. The germline gives CDR1 SQVTM, CDR2 ANQGSEA. CDR3: CSVEGQGAFYEQYF. DNA for the CDR3: TGCAGCGTTGAAGGGCAGGGGGCCTTCTACGAGCAGTACTTC.

The rearrangement joins TRBV6-4 to TRBJ2-1; D gene uncertain. In germline, CDR1 is MRHNA, CDR2 SNTAGT. This CDR3 comprises 18 residues. With 4 bases removed from V and 2 bases from J, the gap between germline ends came to 21 bases. CDR3 sequence reads: CASSGLADRARTYNEQFF. In nucleotides, the CDR3 is TGTGCCAGCAGTGGTTTAGCTGATCGGGCTCGGACCTACAATGAGCAGTTCTTC.

V gene TRBV7-9 combines with J gene TRBJ2-5; 8 bases are shared with TRBD1. The CDR3 consists of 16 residues. The germline CDR1 and CDR2 sequences are SEHNR and FQNEAQ (reference sequence). V was clipped by 3 bases and J by 1 base; unmatched bases: 7. The CDR3: CASSFDDRGGQETQYF. The CDR3 nucleotides are TGTGCCAGCAGCTTCGATGACAGGGGAGGCCAAGAGACCCAGTACTTC. Filled out from reference TRBV7-9 and TRBJ2-5, the complete variable domain reads DTGVSQNPRHKITKRGQNVTFRCDPISEHNRLYWYRQTLGQGPEFLTYFQNEAQLEKSRLLSDRFSAERPKGSFSTLEIQRTEQGDSAMYLCASSFDDRGGQETQYFGPGTRLLVL.

The V gene is TRBV5-1, the J gene TRBJ2-3, with 9 positions matching TRBD2. The CDR3 spans 17 residues. Germline assignment: CDR1 SGHRS and CDR2 YFSETQ. The V gene end was trimmed by 3 bases and the J gene end by 2 bases; junction bases not matched to a gene: 10. The CDR3 region is CASSSLSSGTSTDTQYF. The CDR3 bases are TGCGCCAGCAGCTCGTTGTCTAGCGGGACTTCCACAGATACGCAGTATTTT.

This chain uses TRBV29-1 with TRBJ2-7, with 9 bases identical to TRBD1. Germline loops: CDR1 SQVTM, CDR2 ANQGSEA. CDR3 size: 14 residues. J gave up 5 bases and V 2 bases, and 7 bases lay outside the gene matches. For the CDR3, the DNA is TGCAGCGTTGAAATGCGGGACAGGGACCACGAGCAGTACTTC. Residues: CSVEMRDRDHEQYF.

This clone was seen a single time. The gene calls are TRBV7-6 and TRBJ1-5, with D unclear. V was clipped by 3 bases and J by 3 bases, with 6 bases between them. CDR1 and CDR2 from the germline V gene are SGHVS and FNYEAQ. The CDR3 sequence is 13 residues long. CDR3 sequence: CASSLEPNQPQHF. CDR3 coding DNA: TGTGCCAGCAGCTTGGAGCCCAATCAGCCCCAGCATTTT.

Here the CDR3 DNA reads TGTGCCAGCACCGGGGGCTCCTACAATGAGCAGTTCTTC. This translates into CASTGGSYNEQFF. The genes are TRBV9 and TRBJ2-1, with a tentative D call TRBD2 (6 bases). V was shortened by 6 bases and J by 0 bases, with 7 bases between the two germline ends. Germline CDR1 is SGDLS and CDR2 is YYNGEE. This CDR3 has 13 amino acids.

V usage is TRBV29-1 and J usage is TRBJ2-7, with D tentatively TRBD2 (6 bases). V was clipped by 1 base and J by 7 bases, with 8 bases between them. The CDR3 consists of 11 residues. Germline V gene data show CDR1 as SQVTM and CDR2 as ANQGSEA. CDR3 DNA: TGCAGCGTTGAAGCGCGGGGTGAGCAGTACTTC. It encodes CSVEARGEQYF.

This chain uses TRBV27 with TRBJ2-5; maybe TRBD2 (6 bases). The CDR3 covers 14 residues. CDR1 is MNHEY, CDR2 SMNVEV, per germline (reference sequence). Trimming stripped 6 bases from V and 5 bases from J, with 16 bases between. The DNA for the CDR3 is TGTGCCAGCAGACGACTAGAGGGTTGGGAGACCCAGTACTTC. Its translation: CASRRLEGWETQYF.

The rearrangement joins TRBV27 to TRBJ1-1, with 7 positions matching TRBD1. The CDR3 is 15 amino acids. V shed 6 bases and J 1 base; nucleotides not matched to a gene: 8. The germline V gene has CDR1 MNHEY and CDR2 SMNVEV (reference sequence). As DNA, the CDR3 is TGTGCCAGCAGCCCTCGGGACAGAAGGAACACTGAAGCTTTCTTT. Translating gives CASSPRDRRNTEAFF.

The chain combines TRBV6-4 with TRBJ2-1; D not certain. The CDR3 loop spans 16 amino acids. CDR1 and CDR2 (germline): MRHNA, SNTAGT. Trimming cost V 4 bases and J 0 bases, with 13 bases left between them. For the CDR3, the DNA is TGTGCCAGCAGTGTTACTGGCACCCGCTCCTACAATGAGCAGTTCTTC. This codes for CASSVTGTRSYNEQFF.